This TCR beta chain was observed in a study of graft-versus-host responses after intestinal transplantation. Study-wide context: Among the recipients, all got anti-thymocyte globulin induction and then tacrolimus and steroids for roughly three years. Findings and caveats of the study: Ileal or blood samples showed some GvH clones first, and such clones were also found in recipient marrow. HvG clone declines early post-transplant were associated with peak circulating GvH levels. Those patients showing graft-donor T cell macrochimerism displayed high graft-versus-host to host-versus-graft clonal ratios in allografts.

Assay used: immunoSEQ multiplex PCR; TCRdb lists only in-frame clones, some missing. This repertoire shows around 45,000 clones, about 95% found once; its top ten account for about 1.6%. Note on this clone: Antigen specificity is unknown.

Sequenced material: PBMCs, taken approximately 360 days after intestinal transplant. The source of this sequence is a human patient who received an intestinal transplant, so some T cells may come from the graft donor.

CDR3 DNA: TGCGCCAGCAGCTTGGGAGACAAATCCTATAATTCACCCCTCCACTTT. The encoded protein is CASSLGDKSYNSPLHF. The rearrangement links TRBV5-1 to TRBJ1-6; D call uncertain. V was clipped by 0 bases and J by 1 base, with 8 bases between them. The CDR3 covers 16 residues. Germline CDR1 SGHRS, CDR2 YFSETQ. Complete variable domain (other parts from reference TRBV5-1 and TRBJ1-6): KAGVTQTPRYLIKTRGQQVTLSCSPISGHRSVSWYQQTPGQGLQFLFEYFSETQRNKGNFPGRFSGRQFSNSRSEMNVSTLELGDSALYLCASSLGDKSYNSPLHFGNGTRLTVT.